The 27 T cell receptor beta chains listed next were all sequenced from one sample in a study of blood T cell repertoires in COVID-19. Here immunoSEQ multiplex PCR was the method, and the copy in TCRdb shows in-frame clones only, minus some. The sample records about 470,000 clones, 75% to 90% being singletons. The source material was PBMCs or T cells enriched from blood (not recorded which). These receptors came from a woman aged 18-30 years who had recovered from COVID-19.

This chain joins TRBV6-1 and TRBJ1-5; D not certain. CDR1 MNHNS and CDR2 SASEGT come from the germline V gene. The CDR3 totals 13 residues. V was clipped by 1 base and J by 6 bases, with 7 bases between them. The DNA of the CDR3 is TGTGCCAGCAGTGAAGGGCTCGTTCAGCCCCAGCATTTT. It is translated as CASSEGLVQPQHF.

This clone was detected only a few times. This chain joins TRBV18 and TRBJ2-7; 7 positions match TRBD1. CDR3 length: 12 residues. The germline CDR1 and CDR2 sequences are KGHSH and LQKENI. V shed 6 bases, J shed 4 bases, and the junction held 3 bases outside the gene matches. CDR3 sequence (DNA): TGTGCCAGCTCTAAGGGACAGTACGAGCAGTACTTC. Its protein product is CASSKGQYEQYF.

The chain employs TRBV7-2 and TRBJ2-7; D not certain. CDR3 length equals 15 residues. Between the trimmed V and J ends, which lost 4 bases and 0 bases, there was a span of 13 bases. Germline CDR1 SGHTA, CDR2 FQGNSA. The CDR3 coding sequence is TGTGCCAGCAGCTCTCCCCTCTTGGCCTCCTACGAGCAGTACTTC. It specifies CASSSPLLASYEQYF. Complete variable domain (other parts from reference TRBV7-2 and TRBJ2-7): GAGVSQSPSNKVTEKGKDVELRCDPISGHTALYWYRQSLGQGLEFLIYFQGNSAPDKSGLPSDRFSAERTGGSVSTLTIQRTQQEDSAVYLCASSSPLLASYEQYFGPGTRLTVT.

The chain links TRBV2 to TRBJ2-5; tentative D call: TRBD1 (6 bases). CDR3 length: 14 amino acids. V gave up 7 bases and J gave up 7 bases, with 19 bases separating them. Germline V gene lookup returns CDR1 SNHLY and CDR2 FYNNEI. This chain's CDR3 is CASTPGQNQWTQYF. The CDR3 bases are TGTGCCAGCACCCCAGGACAGAACCAGTGGACCCAGTACTTC.

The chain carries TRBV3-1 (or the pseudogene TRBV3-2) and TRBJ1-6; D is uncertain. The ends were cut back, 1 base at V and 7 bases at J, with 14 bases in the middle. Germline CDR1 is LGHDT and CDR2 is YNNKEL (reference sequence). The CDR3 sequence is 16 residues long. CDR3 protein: CASSQVFGVLNSPLHF. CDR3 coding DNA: TGTGCCAGCAGCCAAGTCTTTGGAGTACTCAATTCACCCCTCCACTTT.

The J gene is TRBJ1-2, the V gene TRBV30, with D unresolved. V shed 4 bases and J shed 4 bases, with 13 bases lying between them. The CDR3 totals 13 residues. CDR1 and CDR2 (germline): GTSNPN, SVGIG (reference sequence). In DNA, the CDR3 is TGTGCCTGGAATCCGGCGGCTTTCTATGGCTACACCTTC. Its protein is CAWNPAAFYGYTF.

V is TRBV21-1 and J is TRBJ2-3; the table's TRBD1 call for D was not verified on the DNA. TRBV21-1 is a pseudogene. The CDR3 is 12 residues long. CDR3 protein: CASATGTDTQYF. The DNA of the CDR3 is TGTGCCAGCGCCACAGGGACAGATACGCAGTATTTT.

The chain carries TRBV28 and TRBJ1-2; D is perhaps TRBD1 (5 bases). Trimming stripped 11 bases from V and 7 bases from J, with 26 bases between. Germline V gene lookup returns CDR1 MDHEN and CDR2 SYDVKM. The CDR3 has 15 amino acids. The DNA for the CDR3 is TGTGCCGCATATGACAGCAGTTTATCTGGAGTTGGCTACACCTTC. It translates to CAAYDSSLSGVGYTF.

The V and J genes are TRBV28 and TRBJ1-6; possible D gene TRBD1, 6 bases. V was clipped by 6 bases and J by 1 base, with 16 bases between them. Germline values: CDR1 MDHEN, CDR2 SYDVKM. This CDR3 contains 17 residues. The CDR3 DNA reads TGTGCCAGCAGACTATCAGGGGCAGGATCCTATAATTCACCCCTCCACTTT. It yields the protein CASRLSGAGSYNSPLHF.

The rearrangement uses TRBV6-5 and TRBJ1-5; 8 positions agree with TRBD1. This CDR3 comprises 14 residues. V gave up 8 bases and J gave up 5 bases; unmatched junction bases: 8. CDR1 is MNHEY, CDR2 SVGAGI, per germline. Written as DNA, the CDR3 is TGTGCCAGCGCGGCAGGGGGCGAGTATCAGCCCCAGCATTTT. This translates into CASAAGGEYQPQHF.

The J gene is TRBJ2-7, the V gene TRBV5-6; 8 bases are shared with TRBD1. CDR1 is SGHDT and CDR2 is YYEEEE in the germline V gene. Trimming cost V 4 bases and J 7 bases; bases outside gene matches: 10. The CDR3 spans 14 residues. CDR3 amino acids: CASSTNRGIGEQYF. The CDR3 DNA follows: TGTGCCAGCAGCACAAACAGGGGGATCGGGGAGCAGTACTTC.

Here the CDR3 reads CAIRRTAGASHSPLHF. The DNA for the CDR3 is TGTGCCATCAGGAGGACCGCGGGGGCAAGTCATTCACCCCTCCACTTT. The rearrangement links TRBV10-3 to TRBJ1-6; possibly TRBD1 for D (6 bases). CDR1 and CDR2 from the germline V gene are ENHRY and SYGVKD. Trimming took off 6 bases at V and 8 bases at J, with 20 bases between the two ends. The CDR3 is 16 amino acids.

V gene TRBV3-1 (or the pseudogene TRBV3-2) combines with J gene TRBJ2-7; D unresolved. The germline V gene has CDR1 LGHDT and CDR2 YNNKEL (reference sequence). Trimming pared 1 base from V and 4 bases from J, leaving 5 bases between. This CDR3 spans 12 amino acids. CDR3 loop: CASSQVSYEQYF. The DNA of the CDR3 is TGTGCCAGCAGCCAAGTGTCGTACGAGCAGTACTTC.

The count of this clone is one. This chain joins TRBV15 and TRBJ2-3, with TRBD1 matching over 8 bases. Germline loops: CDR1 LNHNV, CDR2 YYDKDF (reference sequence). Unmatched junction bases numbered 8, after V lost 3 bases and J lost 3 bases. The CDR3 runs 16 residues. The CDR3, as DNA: TGTGCCACCAGCAGGCGGACAGGGAGTCTAACAGATACGCAGTATTTT. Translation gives CATSRRTGSLTDTQYF. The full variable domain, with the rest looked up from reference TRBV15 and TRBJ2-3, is DAMVIQNPRYQVTQFGKPVTLSCSQTLNHNVMYWYQQKSSQAPKLLFHYYDKDFNNEADTPDNFQSRRPNTSFCFLDIRSPGLGDTAMYLCATSRRTGSLTDTQYFGPGTRLTVL.

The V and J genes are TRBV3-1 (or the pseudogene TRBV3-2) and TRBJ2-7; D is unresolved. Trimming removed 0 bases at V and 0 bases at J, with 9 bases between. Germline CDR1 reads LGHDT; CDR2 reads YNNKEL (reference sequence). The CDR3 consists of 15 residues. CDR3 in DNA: TGTGCCAGCAGCCAAGAAACAGTCACCTCCTACGAGCAGTACTTC. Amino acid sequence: CASSQETVTSYEQYF.

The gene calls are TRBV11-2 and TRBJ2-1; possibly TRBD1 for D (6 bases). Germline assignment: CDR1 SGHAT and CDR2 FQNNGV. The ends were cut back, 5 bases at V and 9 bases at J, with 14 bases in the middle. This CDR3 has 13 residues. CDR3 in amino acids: CASSAGVYGEQFF. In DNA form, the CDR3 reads TGTGCCAGCAGCGCAGGGGTTTACGGTGAGCAGTTCTTC.

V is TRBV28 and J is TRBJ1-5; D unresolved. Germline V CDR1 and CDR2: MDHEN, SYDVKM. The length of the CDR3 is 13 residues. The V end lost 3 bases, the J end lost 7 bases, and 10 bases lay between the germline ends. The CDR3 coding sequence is TGTGCCAGCAGTTTTGAGGTTAGGCAGCCCCAGCATTTT. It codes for CASSFEVRQPQHF.

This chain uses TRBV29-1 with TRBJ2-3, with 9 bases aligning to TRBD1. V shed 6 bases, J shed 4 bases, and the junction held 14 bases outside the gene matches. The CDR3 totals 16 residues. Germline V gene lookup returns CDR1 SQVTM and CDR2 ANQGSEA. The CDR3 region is CSVSQLPGQGSDTQYF. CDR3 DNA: TGCAGCGTCTCCCAACTACCGGGACAGGGATCAGATACGCAGTATTTT.

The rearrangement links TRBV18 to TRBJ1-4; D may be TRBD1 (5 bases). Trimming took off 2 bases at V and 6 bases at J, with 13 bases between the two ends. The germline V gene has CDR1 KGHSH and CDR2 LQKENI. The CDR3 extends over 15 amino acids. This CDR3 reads CASSPGGVDDEKLFF. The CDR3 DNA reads TGTGCCAGCTCACCAGGAGGGGTGGACGATGAAAAACTGTTTTTT.

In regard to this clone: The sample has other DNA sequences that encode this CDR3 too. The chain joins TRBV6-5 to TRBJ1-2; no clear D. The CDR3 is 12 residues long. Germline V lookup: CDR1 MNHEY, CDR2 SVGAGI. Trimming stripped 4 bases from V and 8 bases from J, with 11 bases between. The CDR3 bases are TGTGCCAGCAGTTTGGGTGGAGAAGGCTACACCTTC. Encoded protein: CASSLGGEGYTF.

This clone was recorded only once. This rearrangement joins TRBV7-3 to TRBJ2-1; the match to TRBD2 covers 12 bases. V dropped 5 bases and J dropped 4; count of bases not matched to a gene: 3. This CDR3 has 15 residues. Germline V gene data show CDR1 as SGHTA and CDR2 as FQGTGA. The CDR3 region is CASSLLAGGYNEQFF. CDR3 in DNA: TGTGCCAGCAGCCTACTAGCGGGGGGTTACAATGAGCAGTTCTTC.

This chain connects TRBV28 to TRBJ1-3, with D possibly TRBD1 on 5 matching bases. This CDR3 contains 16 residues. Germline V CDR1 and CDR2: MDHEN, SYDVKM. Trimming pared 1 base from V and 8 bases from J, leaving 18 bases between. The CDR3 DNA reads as TGTGCCAGCAGTTTATCCCTTAGGGGACTCGCGGACACCATATATTTT. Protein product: CASSLSLRGLADTIYF.

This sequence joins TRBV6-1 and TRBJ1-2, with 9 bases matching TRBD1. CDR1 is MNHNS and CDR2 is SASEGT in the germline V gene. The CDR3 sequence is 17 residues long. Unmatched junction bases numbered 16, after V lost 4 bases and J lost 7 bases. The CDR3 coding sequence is TGTGCCAGCAGTGGGGCCCTCACCCGGGACAGGGAGAGTGGCTACACCTTC. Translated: CASSGALTRDRESGYTF.

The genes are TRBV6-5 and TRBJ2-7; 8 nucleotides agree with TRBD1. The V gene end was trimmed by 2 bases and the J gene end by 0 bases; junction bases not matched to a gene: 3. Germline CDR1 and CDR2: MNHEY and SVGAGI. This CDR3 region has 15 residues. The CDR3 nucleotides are TGTGCCAGCAGTTACACCCAGGGGGCCTCCTACGAGCAGTACTTC. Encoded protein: CASSYTQGASYEQYF.

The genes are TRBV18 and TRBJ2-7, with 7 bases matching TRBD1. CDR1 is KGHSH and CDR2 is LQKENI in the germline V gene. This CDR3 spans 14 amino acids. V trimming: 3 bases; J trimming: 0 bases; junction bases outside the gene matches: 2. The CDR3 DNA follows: TGTGCCAGCTCACCGGACAGGAACTCCTACGAGCAGTACTTC. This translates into CASSPDRNSYEQYF.

The chain's CDR3 is CASSSGTGEDYNEQFF. CDR3 coding DNA: TGTGCCAGCAGCTCCGGGACAGGGGAGGACTACAATGAGCAGTTCTTC. This chain joins TRBV11-2 and TRBJ2-1; 10 bases are a match to TRBD1. Germline CDR1 is SGHAT and CDR2 is FQNNGV. CDR3 length equals 16 residues. The ends lost 4 bases at V and 3 bases at J; junction bases unmatched: 6.

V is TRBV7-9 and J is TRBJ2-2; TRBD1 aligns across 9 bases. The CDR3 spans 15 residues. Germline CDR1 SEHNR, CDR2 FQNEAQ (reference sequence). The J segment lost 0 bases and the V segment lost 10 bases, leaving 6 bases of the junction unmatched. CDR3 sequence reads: CAIFGTGTNTGELFF. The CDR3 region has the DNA TGTGCCATCTTTGGGACAGGGACGAACACCGGGGAGCTGTTTTTT.